These 18 T cell receptor beta chains share one sample of origin, sequenced in a study of cytomegalovirus exposure and HLA in healthy donors. This PCR relied on a set of 60 Vbeta primers and 13 Jbeta primers. Method: immunoSEQ multiplex PCR; TCRdb's copy keeps in-frame clones and lacks some. The table lists roughly 150,000 clones, approximately 61% of them singletons. Sequencing input: PBMCs. The receptors here all came from a human donor in good health.

This clone was counted a few times. The chain combines TRBV15 with TRBJ2-7; a possible D gene is TRBD1 (7 bases). This CDR3 is 15 amino acids long. The germline V gene encodes CDR1 LNHNV and CDR2 YYDKDF (reference sequence). V was shortened by 0 bases and J by 6 bases, with 15 bases between the two germline ends. CDR3 DNA: TGTGCCACCAGCAGAGATCGGAACAGGGGAGGCGAGCAGTACTTC. Translating it yields CATSRDRNRGGEQYF.

This clone was found a few times. The chain carries TRBV4-1 and TRBJ1-3; maybe TRBD1 (6 bases). The V and J ends lost 2 bases and 1 base respectively, with 12 bases between them. Germline loops: CDR1 MGHRA, CDR2 YSYEKL. The CDR3 runs 16 residues. This chain's CDR3 is CASSQQAQGSGNTIYF. For the CDR3, the DNA is TGCGCCAGCAGCCAACAAGCACAGGGTTCTGGAAACACCATATATTTT.

This sequence joins TRBV7-3 and TRBJ1-1; no clear D. Trimming stripped 5 bases from V and 4 bases from J, with 11 bases between. This CDR3 is built from 13 residues. In germline, CDR1 is SGHTA, CDR2 FQGTGA. The CDR3 sequence: CASSVDSGTEAFF. The CDR3 DNA is TGTGCCAGCAGCGTAGACTCGGGCACTGAAGCTTTCTTT.

This chain links TRBV27 with TRBJ2-7, with TRBD1 matching 8 bases. V shed 5 bases and J 2 bases; nucleotides not matched to a gene: 17. From germline, CDR1 is MNHEY and CDR2 SMNVEV (reference sequence). This CDR3 spans 18 amino acids. CDR3 DNA sequence: TGTGCCAGCAGTCCGCCGGGCAGGGGGCGTCTCACGGCCTACGAGCAGTACTTC. Protein product: CASSPPGRGRLTAYEQYF.

The J gene is TRBJ1-4, the V gene TRBV21-1; the D call of TRBD1 is as the table states it, not checked on the DNA. TRBV21-1 is a pseudogene locus. The CDR3 runs 15 residues. The CDR3 DNA is TGTGCCAGCAGCGCCCCGGGACAGACTAATGAAAAACTGTTTTTT. Translation: CASSAPGQTNEKLFF.

The chain combines TRBV7-3 with TRBJ1-2; 7 bases align to TRBD1. In germline, CDR1 is SGHTA, CDR2 FQGTGA. The length of the CDR3 is 13 residues. The trim removed 4 bases at V and 6 bases at J, leaving 5 bases unmatched. CDR3 in DNA: TGTGCCAGCAGCTCTCGACAGGGAGATGGCTACACCTTC. This sequence encodes CASSSRQGDGYTF. The variable domain in full, with the rest retrieved from reference TRBV7-3 and TRBJ1-2, is GAGVSQTPSNKVTEKGKYVELRCDPISGHTALYWYRQSLGQGPEFLIYFQGTGAADDSGLPNDRFFAVRPEGSVSTLKIQRTERGDSAVYLCASSSRQGDGYTFGSGTRLTVV.

This clone was recorded a few times. The V call is TRBV13, the J call TRBJ1-1, with 8 bases identical to TRBD1. The V gene's germline CDR1 is PRHDT and CDR2 FYEKMQ (reference sequence). The CDR3 has 17 residues. V trimming: 6 bases; J trimming: 0 bases; junction bases outside the gene matches: 12. As DNA, the CDR3 is TGTGCCAGCAGTAAGGACAGGGATATTTATGTGAACACTGAAGCTTTCTTT. Protein sequence: CASSKDRDIYVNTEAFF. Together with reference TRBV13 and TRBJ1-1, the CDR3 gives the full variable domain: AAGVIQSPRHLIKEKRETATLKCYPIPRHDTVYWYQQGPGQDPQFLISFYEKMQSDKGSIPDRFSAQQFSDYHSELNMSSLELGDSALYFCASSKDRDIYVNTEAFFGQGTRLTVV.

This clone came up a few times. This chain uses TRBV27 with TRBJ2-1; D may be TRBD2 (6 bases). The CDR3 is 13 residues long. V lost 6 bases and J 4 bases, leaving 10 bases between the germline ends. Germline values: CDR1 MNHEY, CDR2 SMNVEV (reference sequence). In DNA, the CDR3 is TGTGCCAGCAGCCCCGGGGGTTACAATGAGCAGTTCTTC. Protein sequence: CASSPGGYNEQFF.

The chain is built from TRBV6-1 and TRBJ2-5; 9 bases line up with TRBD2. CDR3 length: 15 amino acids. J was trimmed by 2 bases and V by 7 bases; bases with no gene match: 8. Germline V gene data show CDR1 as MNHNS and CDR2 as SASEGT. The CDR3, as DNA: TGTGCCAGCATGAGGGCTAGCGGGAATCAAGAGACCCAGTACTTC. Its protein is CASMRASGNQETQYF.

The V call is TRBV18, the J call TRBJ1-2, with unresolved D. Trimming took off 3 bases at V and 4 bases at J, with 12 bases between the two ends. The CDR3 sequence is 14 residues long. Germline V gene data show CDR1 as KGHSH and CDR2 as LQKENI. The CDR3, as DNA: TGTGCCAGCTCACCTGCAGCAGAGCGCTATGGCTACACCTTC. Translated: CASSPAAERYGYTF.

This sequence joins TRBV7-2 and TRBJ2-5; 8 nucleotides align to TRBD2. The CDR3 loop spans 15 amino acids. Germline V CDR1 and CDR2: SGHTA, FQGNSA. V shed 3 bases, J shed 2 bases, and the junction held 5 bases outside the gene matches. The DNA of the CDR3 is TGTGCCAGCAGCTTTTCTAGCGGGCTGCAAGAGACCCAGTACTTC. Translating gives CASSFSSGLQETQYF.

A few counts support this clone. The chain is built from TRBV5-1 and TRBJ1-1; TRBD1 aligns across 10 bases. This CDR3 region has 15 residues. V dropped 2 bases and J dropped 3; count of bases not matched to a gene: 4. Germline lookup yields CDR1 SGHRS and CDR2 YFSETQ. As DNA, the CDR3 is TGCGCCAGCAGCTTCCGGACAGGGGGGGACACTGAAGCTTTCTTT. Amino acid sequence: CASSFRTGGDTEAFF.

This chain links TRBV19 with TRBJ1-1; TRBD1 aligns across 8 bases. In germline, CDR1 is LNHDA, CDR2 SQIVND (reference sequence). The CDR3 is 14 residues long. The trim removed 2 bases at V and 6 bases at J, leaving 5 bases unmatched. The DNA for the CDR3 is TGTGCCAGTAGTATAACGGACAGGGTAGCTGAAGCTTTCTTT. Translation gives CASSITDRVAEAFF.

The J gene is TRBJ1-5, the V gene TRBV11-3; 12 nucleotides agree with TRBD1. CDR3 length: 20 residues. Germline CDR1 is SGHNT and CDR2 is YENEEA. J gave up 2 bases and V 0 bases, and 11 bases lay outside the gene matches. CDR3 loop: CASSLDGPGQGACRNQPQHF. The CDR3 coding sequence is TGTGCCAGCAGCTTAGATGGGCCGGGACAGGGGGCTTGCCGCAATCAGCCCCAGCATTTT.

This clone showed up just a few times. The chain links TRBV2 to TRBJ1-1, with TRBD1 as a possible D gene (5 bases). The V end lost 1 base, the J end lost 0 bases, and 6 bases lay between the germline ends. The length of the CDR3 is 14 residues. Germline CDR1 and CDR2: SNHLY and FYNNEI. CDR3 nucleotide sequence: TGTGCCAGCAGTGAAGGACAGTTGAACACTGAAGCTTTCTTT. Its protein is CASSEGQLNTEAFF.

The chain joins TRBV7-2 to TRBJ2-7, with 9 positions matching TRBD2. The CDR3 consists of 16 residues. V shed 4 bases, J shed 4 bases, and the junction held 11 bases outside the gene matches. From germline, CDR1 is SGHTA and CDR2 FQGNSA. This chain's CDR3 is CASSSVVGLAGYEQYF. The CDR3 nucleotides read TGTGCCAGCAGCTCCGTGGTGGGGCTAGCGGGATACGAGCAGTACTTC. Complete variable domain (other parts from reference TRBV7-2 and TRBJ2-7): GAGVSQSPSNKVTEKGKDVELRCDPISGHTALYWYRQSLGQGLEFLIYFQGNSAPDKSGLPSDRFSAERTGGSVSTLTIQRTQQEDSAVYLCASSSVVGLAGYEQYFGPGTRLTVT.

The rearrangement joins TRBV10-2 to TRBJ2-3, with D hard to call. Trimming took off 7 bases at V and 3 bases at J, with 14 bases between the two ends. Germline V gene lookup returns CDR1 WSHSY and CDR2 SAAADI. This CDR3 spans 14 amino acids. The CDR3, as DNA: TGCGCCAGCAAACTGAGTGTTGATACAGATACGCAGTATTTT. Translated: CASKLSVDTDTQYF.

This chain joins TRBV6-1 and TRBJ2-1; 12 nucleotides match TRBD2. The CDR3 is made up of 16 amino acids. The V gene's germline CDR1 is MNHNS and CDR2 SASEGT. J lost 9 bases, V lost 4 bases, and 10 bases had no gene match. The CDR3, as DNA: TGTGCCAGCAGTGCCCCGACTAGCGGGAGAAGCAGTGAGCAGTTCTTC. This translates into CASSAPTSGRSSEQFF.